This T cell receptor beta chain emerged from a study of blood T cell repertoires in COVID-19. As for the study in general: COVID-19 samples from acute and convalescent phases originated in the United States, Italy and Spain. Sources were T cells, B-cell-depleted T cells, or PBMCs; the material itself was cDNA or gDNA.

In the authors' methods: Nucleated cell number was recorded as an estimate derived from reference gene primer amplification. This table comes from immunoSEQ multiplex PCR, and its TCRdb copy is limited to in-frame clones, with some not included. V, J and clone size reflect that table, while D and trimming were determined from the DNA. The table records more than 30,000 clones, 88% of them present only once. The V segment lost 4 bases and the J segment 0 bases; nucleotides outside the gene matches: 6. Germline lookup yields CDR1 SGHNT and CDR2 YYREEE (reference sequence). The CDR3 consists of 16 residues.

This rearrangement joins TRBV5-4 to TRBJ1-2, with 10 positions matching TRBD1. Sequenced material: peripheral blood. The receptor was derived from an elderly woman with active or convalescent COVID-19. The CDR3 loop reads CASSPDRGEANYGYTF. DNA for the CDR3: TGTGCCAGCAGCCCGGACAGGGGGGAAGCTAACTATGGCTACACCTTC.